The present T cell receptor beta chain was sequenced within a study of OX40 agonist ivuxolimab in advanced cancers. As regards this clone: What it binds is not known.

V was pared by 3 bases and J by 6 bases, with 19 bases between. The CDR3 totals 16 residues. Germline loops: CDR1 LGHNT, CDR2 FRNRAP. Findings and caveats of the study: At 0.1-3.0 mg/kg, partial responders had clonal expansion among the lowest observed.

Using immunoSEQ multiplex PCR, the repertoire was profiled, and TCRdb retains in-frame clones only, with some absent. This sample yields about 44,000 clones, of which approximately 83% are seen a single time; 0.38% belongs to the top ten. Specimen: CD4+ or CD8+ T cells sorted from blood, collected in a trial of the OX40 agonist ivuxolimab. The chain is built from TRBV12-5 and TRBJ2-3; tentative D call: TRBD2 (7 bases). The origin of this receptor is an adult with an advanced solid tumor such as melanoma, head and neck, liver or kidney cancer. The CDR3 DNA follows: TGTGCTAGTGGTTTACCAGTAGGGGGGGGGCGCGATACGCAGTATTTT. Protein: CASGLPVGGGRDTQYF.